The sample holds one count of the clone carrying this TCR beta chain. What it binds is not known. PBMCs numbering at least 6 million were isolated per sample. This record comes from a study of blood T cells in healthy people across ages. Then a second PCR, running roughly 7 to 11 cycles, was carried out with a sample-barcoded 5' primer and a J-beta primer mix. Each cDNA molecule was tagged by a template-switch adaptor with 12 random nucleotides. MiXCR was run by TCRdb on the 5' RACE reads, yielding one entry per CDR3 protein. The sample lists 1.5 million to 2 million distinct CDR3 sequences; 28% were seen once. Regarding the study as a whole: Long-lived and aged donors differed, with more naive CD4+ cells and higher diversity in the long-lived.

This CDR3 region has 12 residues. Germline V gene data show CDR1 as SQVTM and CDR2 as ANQGSEA. This chain links TRBV29-1 with TRBJ1-1; TRBD1 matches at 9 bases. The sequencing sample was made of blood. The sequence was collected from a woman aged 25 to 39 in good health. The chain's CDR3 is CICRDRATEAFF. DNA of the CDR3: TGCATCTGCCGGGACAGGGCCACTGAAGCTTTCTTT.